A selection of T cell receptor beta chains follows, all from one sample in a study of T cell responses to AZD1222 COVID-19 vaccine. This table comes from immunoSEQ multiplex PCR, and its TCRdb copy is limited to in-frame clones, with some not included. The sample holds 100,000 or so clones, 85% to 90% seen once. The sequencing used peripheral blood, collected on day 0 of AZD1222 vaccination. These receptors came from an adult in good health. The CDR3 runs from the conserved cysteine through the conserved F or W. A D gene is named only where the DNA matches it firmly.

V gene,D gene,J gene,CDR3 DNA,CDR3 protein
TRBV5-6,TRBD2,TRBJ2-3,TGTGCCAGCAGCTTGACTAGCGGGACTAGCACAGATACGCAGTATTTT,CASSLTSGTSTDTQYF
TRBV2,-,TRBJ1-4,TGTGCCAGTTCGATGAGGACCAATGAAAAACTGTTTTTT,CASSMRTNEKLFF
TRBV12-5,-,TRBJ2-1,TGTGCTAGTGGTTTGGCAGGGGCCTACAATGAGCAGTTCTTC,CASGLAGAYNEQFF
TRBV24-1,-,TRBJ2-1,TGTGCCACCGAACCATCAAGCTCCTACAATGAGCAGTTCTTC,CATEPSSSYNEQFF
TRBV6-1,-,TRBJ1-5,TGTGCCAGCAGTGAAGACAGGCTGACCCAGCATTTT,CASSEDRLTQHF
TRBV6-5,-,TRBJ1-2,TGTGCCAGCAGTTACTCGTCGGGGTCGGGGAATAGCTACACCTTC,CASSYSSGSGNSYTF
TRBV5-1,-,TRBJ1-1,TGCGCCAGCAGCTTGGCGGGAGAAAACACTGAAGCTTTCTTT,CASSLAGENTEAFF
TRBV7-8,TRBD2,TRBJ2-1,TGTGCCAGCAGCTTAATGGCGGGAGGGTACAATGAGCAGTTCTTC,CASSLMAGGYNEQFF
TRBV6-5,TRBD1,TRBJ1-1,TGTGCCAGCAGTTATGGACAGGGCTGGACTGAAGCTTTCTTT,CASSYGQGWTEAFF
TRBV19,-,TRBJ2-5,TGTGCCAGTAGTAATACAGGGTTGGAGACCCAGTACTTC,CASSNTGLETQYF
TRBV28,-,TRBJ1-5,TGTGCCAGCAGTTTAGTCGGGTATAGCAATCAGCCCCAGCATTTT,CASSLVGYSNQPQHF
TRBV6-5,-,TRBJ1-1,TGTGCCAGCACCTTCGCCGCGAACACTGAAGCTTTCTTT,CASTFAANTEAFF
TRBV7-3,TRBD1,TRBJ1-1,TGTGCCAGCAGCACACAGGGGGACACTGAAGCTTTCTTT,CASSTQGDTEAFF